This T cell receptor (beta chain) emerged from a study of blood T cell repertoires in COVID-19. Turning to the study itself: The analysed material was cDNA or gDNA that came from T cells, B-cell-depleted T cells, or PBMCs.

Per the germline V gene, CDR1 is SGHVS and CDR2 is FQNEAQ. CDR3 length: 17 residues. The V segment lost 7 bases and the J segment 2 bases; nucleotides outside the gene matches: 8. TCRdb keeps only in-frame clones here, not all; method: immunoSEQ multiplex PCR. The sample holds approximately 240,000 clones; roughly 84% are singletons and the top ten take 2.9%. Sequencing was done on a sample of peripheral blood. The chain couples TRBV7-8 to TRBJ2-1; 13 bases are a match to TRBD2. The receptor's source is a man aged 45 to 65 who had recovered from COVID-19. Written as DNA, the CDR3 is TGTGCCAGCATCCTGGGACTAGCGGGGACCCCCTACAATGAGCAGTTCTTC. Translating gives CASILGLAGTPYNEQFF.